Presented here are 16 T cell receptor beta chains from one specimen sequenced in a study of PD-L1 blockade in urothelial cancer. Sequenced by immunoSEQ multiplex PCR; TCRdb stores in-frame clones only, minus some. The sample holds tens of thousands of clones, roughly 86% seen once. Documented time point: peripheral blood 6 weeks after treatment start. Material: PBMCs, obtained around atezolizumab (anti-PD-L1) treatment. These receptors originate from a man in his fifties or sixties with urothelial cancer.

The chain uses TRBV4-1 and TRBJ1-2; 11 bases match TRBD1. After removal of 0 bases from V and 8 bases from J, the junction contained 8 bases not matched to a gene. Per the germline V gene, CDR1 is MGHRA and CDR2 is YSYEKL. The CDR3 totals 16 residues. Here the CDR3 DNA reads TGCGCCAGCAGCCAAGAAGGGGGACAGGGGGGGGAAGGCTACACCTTC. Translation: CASSQEGGQGGEGYTF.

The gene calls are TRBV5-1 and TRBJ2-5; no clear D. The CDR3 has 15 residues. Between the trimmed V and J ends, which lost 2 bases and 5 bases, there was a span of 16 bases. The germline V gene has CDR1 SGHRS and CDR2 YFSETQ. DNA for the CDR3: TGCGCCAGCAGCTTCGAAAGAGGCCTAGAGGAGACCCAGTACTTC. Protein: CASSFERGLEETQYF.

The chain is built from TRBV28 and TRBJ2-7, with TRBD2 matching 9 bases. Per the germline V gene, CDR1 is MDHEN and CDR2 is SYDVKM. This CDR3 has 15 residues. V lost 8 bases, J lost 2 bases, and 10 bases stayed unmatched. CDR3 residues: CASRARTSVPYEQYF. CDR3 bases: TGTGCCAGCCGGGCCAGGACTAGCGTACCCTACGAGCAGTACTTC.

The rearrangement links TRBV25-1 to TRBJ2-7; a weak D match, TRBD1 (5 bases). CDR1 and CDR2 from the germline V gene are MGHDK and SYGVNS. The CDR3 length is 13 residues. Trimming removed 4 bases from V and 5 bases from J, with 12 bases in between. Here the CDR3 DNA reads TGTGCCAGCAGTGCCCAGGGTTCTGACGAGCAGTACTTC. Its protein is CASSAQGSDEQYF.

The gene calls are TRBV6-6 and TRBJ1-5; 10 nucleotides line up with TRBD1. The CDR3 covers 15 residues. CDR1 MNHNY and CDR2 SVGAGI come from the germline V gene (reference sequence). V was clipped by 6 bases and J by 6 bases; unmatched bases: 8. DNA for the CDR3: TGTGCCAGCAGAAAGGACAGGGGGTTCTTTCAGCCCCAGCATTTT. Amino acids: CASRKDRGFFQPQHF.

The V and J genes are TRBV11-2 and TRBJ2-3; 7 nucleotides align to TRBD1. Germline CDR1 SGHAT, CDR2 FQNNGV. V gave up 5 bases and J gave up 0 bases; unmatched junction bases: 8. This CDR3 is built from 16 residues. The CDR3 here is CASSQKRGRSTDTQYF. The CDR3 DNA is TGTGCCAGCAGCCAAAAGAGGGGGCGTAGCACAGATACGCAGTATTTT.

The chain has TRBV30 and TRBJ2-6; TRBD1 matches at 8 bases. The CDR3 contains 17 residues. Germline V gene data show CDR1 as GTSNPN and CDR2 as SVGIG (reference sequence). V trimming: 4 bases; J trimming: 1 base; junction bases outside the gene matches: 9. The CDR3: CAWTQDRVLSGANVLTF. In DNA, the CDR3 is TGTGCCTGGACCCAGGACAGGGTGCTTTCTGGGGCCAACGTCCTGACTTTC. The full variable domain, its missing parts supplied by reference TRBV30 and TRBJ2-6, is SQTIHQWPATLVQPVGSPLSLECTVEGTSNPNLYWYRQAAGRGLQLLFYSVGIGQISSEVPQNLSASRPQDRQFILSSKKLLLSDSGFYLCAWTQDRVLSGANVLTFGAGSRLTVL.

This rearrangement joins TRBV5-6 to TRBJ2-3, with 7 bases matching TRBD1. The CDR3 length is 17 residues. V dropped 5 bases and J dropped 1; count of bases not matched to a gene: 13. Germline V gives CDR1 SGHDT, CDR2 YYEEEE. This CDR3 is CASSRDPGTVGTDTQYF. The CDR3 DNA sequence: TGTGCCAGCAGTCGTGACCCCGGGACAGTCGGCACAGATACGCAGTATTTT.

CDR3 sequence: CASSVAPRGARDEQFF. CDR3 sequence (DNA): TGTGCCAGCAGCGTAGCTCCCCGCGGGGCCCGAGATGAGCAGTTCTTC. The chain joins TRBV9 to TRBJ2-1; TRBD2 might be the D (6 bases). The germline gives CDR1 SGDLS, CDR2 YYNGEE. The V end was cut by 0 bases, the J end by 8 bases, with 18 bases between. This CDR3 spans 16 amino acids.

This clone was picked up one time. V and J are TRBV28 and TRBJ1-3; no clear D gene. The CDR3 length is 13 residues. Germline V gene lookup returns CDR1 MDHEN and CDR2 SYDVKM. V gave up 6 bases and J gave up 8 bases, with 14 bases separating them. In nucleotides, the CDR3 is TGTGCCAGCAGAAAACCGGGTCCGGACACCATATATTTT. Protein: CASRKPGPDTIYF.

This chain connects TRBV30 to TRBJ1-1; 7 bases are a match to TRBD1. In germline, CDR1 is GTSNPN, CDR2 SVGIG (reference sequence). V gave up 0 bases and J gave up 4 bases; unmatched junction bases: 8. The CDR3 loop spans 15 amino acids. The CDR3 is CAWSVRRGLGTEAFF. The CDR3 DNA is TGTGCCTGGAGTGTACGGAGGGGGCTCGGCACTGAAGCTTTCTTT.

The chain combines TRBV28 with TRBJ2-7, with 9 bases identical to TRBD1. Germline V lookup: CDR1 MDHEN, CDR2 SYDVKM. V was clipped by 6 bases and J by 6 bases; unmatched bases: 3. The CDR3 sequence is 12 residues long. The CDR3 DNA is TGTGCCAGCAGCAGGACAGGGGTCGAGCAGTACTTC. This sequence encodes CASSRTGVEQYF.

The chain links TRBV6-5 to TRBJ1-4; D is possibly TRBD1 (5 bases). The CDR3 loop spans 15 amino acids. Germline V gives CDR1 MNHEY, CDR2 SVGAGI. Trimming removed 8 bases at V and 3 bases at J, with 16 bases between. The chain's CDR3 is CASFVGQGPNEKLFF. CDR3 in DNA: TGTGCCAGCTTCGTAGGTCAGGGCCCTAATGAAAAACTGTTTTTT.

The CDR3 DNA reads as TGTGCCAGCAGCTTAGCCACCGGGACAGGGCCCGGGGAGCTGTTTTTT. Amino acid sequence: CASSLATGTGPGELFF. V usage is TRBV11-3 and J usage is TRBJ2-2; 9 positions agree with TRBD1. Per the germline V gene, CDR1 is SGHNT and CDR2 is YENEEA. V dropped 1 base and J dropped 6; count of bases not matched to a gene: 6. The CDR3 consists of 16 residues.

The chain employs TRBV5-4 and TRBJ2-7; D gene uncertain. The CDR3 has 11 residues. V was clipped by 0 bases and J by 4 bases, with 2 bases between them. CDR1 and CDR2 from the germline V gene are SGHNT and YYREEE (reference sequence). The CDR3 spells CASSLAYEQYF. DNA of the CDR3: TGTGCCAGCAGCTTGGCATACGAGCAGTACTTC.

The J gene is TRBJ2-1, the V gene TRBV9; 11 bases align to TRBD2. With V trimmed by 0 bases and J by 6 bases, 8 bases remained unmatched. CDR1 SGDLS and CDR2 YYNGEE come from the germline V gene. The CDR3 extends over 17 amino acids. CDR3 residues: CASSVAVLAGGGNEQFF. The DNA of the CDR3 is TGTGCCAGCAGCGTAGCAGTCCTAGCGGGGGGAGGCAATGAGCAGTTCTTC. The full variable domain, completed using reference TRBV9 and TRBJ2-1, is DSGVTQTPKHLITATGQRVTLRCSPRSGDLSVYWYQQSLDQGLQFLIQYYNGEERAKGNILERFSAQQFPDLHSELNLSSLELGDSALYFCASSVAVLAGGGNEQFFGPGTRLTVL.